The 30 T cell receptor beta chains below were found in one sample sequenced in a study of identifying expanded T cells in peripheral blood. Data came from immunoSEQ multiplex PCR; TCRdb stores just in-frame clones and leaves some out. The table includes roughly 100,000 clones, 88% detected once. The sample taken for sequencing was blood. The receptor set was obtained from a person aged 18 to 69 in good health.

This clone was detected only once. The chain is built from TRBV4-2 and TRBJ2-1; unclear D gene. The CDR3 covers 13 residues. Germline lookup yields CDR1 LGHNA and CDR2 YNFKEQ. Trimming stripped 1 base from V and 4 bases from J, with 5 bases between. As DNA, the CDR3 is TGTGCCAGCAGCCAAGGCCAGTACAATGAGCAGTTCTTC. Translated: CASSQGQYNEQFF.

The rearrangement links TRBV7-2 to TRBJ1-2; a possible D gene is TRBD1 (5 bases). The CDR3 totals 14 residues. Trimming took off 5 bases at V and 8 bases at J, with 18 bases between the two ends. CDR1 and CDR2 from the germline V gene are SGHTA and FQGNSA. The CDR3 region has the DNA TGTGCCAGCAGCATAGACGTAGGGGCTGGCGGCTACACCTTC. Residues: CASSIDVGAGGYTF.

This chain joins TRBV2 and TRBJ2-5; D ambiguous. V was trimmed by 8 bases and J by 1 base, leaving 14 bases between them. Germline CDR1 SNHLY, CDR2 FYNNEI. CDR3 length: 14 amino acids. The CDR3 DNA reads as TGTGCCAGCGGTCTATCTTTGGGCCAAGAGACCCAGTACTTC. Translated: CASGLSLGQETQYF.

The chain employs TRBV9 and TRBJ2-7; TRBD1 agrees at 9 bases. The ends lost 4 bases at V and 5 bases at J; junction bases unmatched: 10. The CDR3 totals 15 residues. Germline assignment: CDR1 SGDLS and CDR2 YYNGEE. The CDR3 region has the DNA TGTGCCAGCAGCTTCACCGGGACAGGGATTGACGAGCAGTACTTC. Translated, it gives CASSFTGTGIDEQYF.

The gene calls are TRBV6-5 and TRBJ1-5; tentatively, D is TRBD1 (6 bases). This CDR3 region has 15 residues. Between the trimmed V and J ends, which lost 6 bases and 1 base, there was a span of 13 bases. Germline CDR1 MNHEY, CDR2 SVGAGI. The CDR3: CASSRTGRSNQPQHF. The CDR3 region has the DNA TGTGCCAGCAGCCGTACAGGGAGAAGCAATCAGCCCCAGCATTTT.

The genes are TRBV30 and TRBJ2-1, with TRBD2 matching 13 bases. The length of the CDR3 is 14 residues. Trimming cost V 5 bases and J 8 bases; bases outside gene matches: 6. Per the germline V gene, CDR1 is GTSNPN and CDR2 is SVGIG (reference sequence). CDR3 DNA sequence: TGTGCCTGGGCACGACTAGCGGGGGGCCATGAGCAGTTCTTC. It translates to CAWARLAGGHEQFF.

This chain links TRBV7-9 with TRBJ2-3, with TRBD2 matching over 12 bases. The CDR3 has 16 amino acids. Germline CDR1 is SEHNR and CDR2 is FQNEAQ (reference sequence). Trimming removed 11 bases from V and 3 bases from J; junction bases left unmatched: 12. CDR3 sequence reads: CAPSRVLAGGTDTQYF. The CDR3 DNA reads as TGTGCCCCCAGTCGGGTTCTAGCGGGGGGGACAGATACGCAGTATTTT.

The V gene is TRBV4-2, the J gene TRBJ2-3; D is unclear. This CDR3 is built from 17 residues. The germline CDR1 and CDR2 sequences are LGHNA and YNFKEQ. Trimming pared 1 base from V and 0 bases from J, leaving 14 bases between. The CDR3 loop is CASSQAFTATSTDTQYF. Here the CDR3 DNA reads TGTGCCAGCAGCCAAGCATTTACAGCCACTAGCACAGATACGCAGTATTTT.

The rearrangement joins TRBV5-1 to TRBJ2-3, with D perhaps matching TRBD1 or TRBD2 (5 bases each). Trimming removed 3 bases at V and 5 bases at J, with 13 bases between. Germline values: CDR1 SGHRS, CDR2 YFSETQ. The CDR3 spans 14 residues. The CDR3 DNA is TGCGCCAGCAGCTCCGGGACCGTACAAGATACGCAGTATTTT. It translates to CASSSGTVQDTQYF.

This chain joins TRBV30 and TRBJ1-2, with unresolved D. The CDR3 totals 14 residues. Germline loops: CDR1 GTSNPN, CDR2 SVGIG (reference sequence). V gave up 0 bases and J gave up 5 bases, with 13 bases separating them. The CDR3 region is CAWSVRRSSYGYTF. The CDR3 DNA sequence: TGTGCCTGGAGTGTACGGAGATCTTCATATGGCTACACCTTC.

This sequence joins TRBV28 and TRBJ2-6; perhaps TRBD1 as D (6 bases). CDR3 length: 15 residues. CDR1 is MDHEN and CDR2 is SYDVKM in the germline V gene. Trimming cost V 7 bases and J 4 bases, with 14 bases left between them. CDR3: CASNLQGPGANVLTF. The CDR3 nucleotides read TGTGCCAGCAATCTACAGGGCCCCGGGGCCAACGTCCTGACTTTC.

This chain's CDR3 is CASSLGGPLARGSYEQYF. CDR3 DNA sequence: TGTGCCAGCAGCTTGGGAGGCCCCTTAGCCCGAGGGAGCTACGAGCAGTACTTC. The gene calls are TRBV5-6 and TRBJ2-7; the D gene is possibly TRBD2 (5 bases). The CDR3 has 18 residues. The V gene lost 0 bases and the J gene lost 3 bases, with 22 bases spanning the gap. Per germline, CDR1 SGHDT and CDR2 YYEEEE. The whole variable domain, filled in from reference TRBV5-6 and TRBJ2-7, reads DAGVTQSPTHLIKTRGQQVTLRCSPKSGHDTVSWYQQALGQGPQFIFQYYEEEERQRGNFPDRFSGHQFPNYSSELNVNALLLGDSALYLCASSLGGPLARGSYEQYFGPGTRLTVT.

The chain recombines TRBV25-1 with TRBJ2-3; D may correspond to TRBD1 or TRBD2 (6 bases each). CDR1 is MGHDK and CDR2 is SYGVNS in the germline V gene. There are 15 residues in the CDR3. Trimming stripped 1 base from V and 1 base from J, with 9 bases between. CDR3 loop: CASSEFRGGTDTQYF. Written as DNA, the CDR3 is TGTGCCAGCAGTGAATTTAGGGGGGGCACAGATACGCAGTATTTT.

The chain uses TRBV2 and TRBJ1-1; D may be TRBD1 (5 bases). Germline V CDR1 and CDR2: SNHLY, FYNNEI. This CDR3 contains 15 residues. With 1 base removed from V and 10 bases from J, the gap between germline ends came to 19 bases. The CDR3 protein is CASSEDVRVAAGAFF. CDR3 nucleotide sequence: TGTGCCAGCAGTGAAGACGTCAGGGTGGCGGCGGGAGCTTTCTTT.

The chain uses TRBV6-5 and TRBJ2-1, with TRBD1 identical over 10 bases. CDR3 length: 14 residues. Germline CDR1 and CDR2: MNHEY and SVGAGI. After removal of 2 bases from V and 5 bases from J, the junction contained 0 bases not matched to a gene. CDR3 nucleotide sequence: TGTGCCAGCAGTTACGACAGGGGGCACAATGAGCAGTTCTTC. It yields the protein CASSYDRGHNEQFF.

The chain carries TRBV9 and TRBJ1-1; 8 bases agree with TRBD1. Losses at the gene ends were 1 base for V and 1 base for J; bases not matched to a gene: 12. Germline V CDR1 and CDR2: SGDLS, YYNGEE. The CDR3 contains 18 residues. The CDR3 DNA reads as TGTGCCAGCAGCGTATCCGACCCTGGGGGGACAGGGAACACTGAAGCTTTCTTT. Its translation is CASSVSDPGGTGNTEAFF.

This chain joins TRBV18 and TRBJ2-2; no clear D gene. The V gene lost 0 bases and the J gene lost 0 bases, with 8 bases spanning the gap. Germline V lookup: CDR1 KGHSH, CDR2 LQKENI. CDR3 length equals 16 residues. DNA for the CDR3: TGTGCCAGCTCACCACCGGGAACCCCGAACACCGGGGAGCTGTTTTTT. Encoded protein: CASSPPGTPNTGELFF.

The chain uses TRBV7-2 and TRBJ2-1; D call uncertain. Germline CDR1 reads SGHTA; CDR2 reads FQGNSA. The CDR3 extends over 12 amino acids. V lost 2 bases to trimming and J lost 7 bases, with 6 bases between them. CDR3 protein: CASSLLRNEQFF. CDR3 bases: TGTGCCAGCAGCTTATTAAGAAATGAGCAGTTCTTC.

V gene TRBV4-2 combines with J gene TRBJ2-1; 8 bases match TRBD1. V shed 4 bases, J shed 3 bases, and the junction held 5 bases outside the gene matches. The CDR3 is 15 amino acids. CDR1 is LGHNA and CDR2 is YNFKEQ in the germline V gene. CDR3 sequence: CASSLQGVNYNEQFF. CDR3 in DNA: TGTGCCAGCAGCCTACAGGGGGTTAACTACAATGAGCAGTTCTTC.

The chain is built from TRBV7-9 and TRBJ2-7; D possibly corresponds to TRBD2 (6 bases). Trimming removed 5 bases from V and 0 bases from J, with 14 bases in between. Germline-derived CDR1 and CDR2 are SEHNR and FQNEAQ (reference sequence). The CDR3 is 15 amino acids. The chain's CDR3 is CASSPTREYSYEQYF. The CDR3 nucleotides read TGTGCCAGCAGCCCCACCCGGGAGTACTCCTACGAGCAGTACTTC. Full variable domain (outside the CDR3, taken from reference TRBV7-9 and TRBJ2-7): DTGVSQNPRHKITKRGQNVTFRCDPISEHNRLYWYRQTLGQGPEFLTYFQNEAQLEKSRLLSDRFSAERPKGSFSTLEIQRTEQGDSAMYLCASSPTREYSYEQYFGPGTRLTVT.

The DNA for the CDR3 is TGTGCCAGCAGCTCAGACGGAAGAGGGATCTATGGCTACACCTTC. The encoded protein is CASSSDGRGIYGYTF. The V call is TRBV28, the J call TRBJ1-2; no firm D call. The CDR3 is 15 residues long. Per the germline V gene, CDR1 is MDHEN and CDR2 is SYDVKM. Trimming left V 6 bases short and J 4 bases short, with 18 bases between.

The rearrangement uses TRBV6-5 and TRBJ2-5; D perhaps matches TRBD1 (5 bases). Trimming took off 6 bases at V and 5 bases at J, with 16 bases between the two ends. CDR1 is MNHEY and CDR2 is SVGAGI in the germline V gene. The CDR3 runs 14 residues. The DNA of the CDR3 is TGTGCCAGCAGAAAAGACAGTTTTCAGGAGACCCAGTACTTC. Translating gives CASRKDSFQETQYF.

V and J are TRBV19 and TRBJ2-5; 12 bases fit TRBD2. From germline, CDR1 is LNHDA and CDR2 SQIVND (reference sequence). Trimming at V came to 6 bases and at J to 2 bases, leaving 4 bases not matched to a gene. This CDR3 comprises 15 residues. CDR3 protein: CASRVTSGGQETQYF. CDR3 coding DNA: TGTGCCAGTAGGGTAACTAGCGGGGGGCAAGAGACCCAGTACTTC.

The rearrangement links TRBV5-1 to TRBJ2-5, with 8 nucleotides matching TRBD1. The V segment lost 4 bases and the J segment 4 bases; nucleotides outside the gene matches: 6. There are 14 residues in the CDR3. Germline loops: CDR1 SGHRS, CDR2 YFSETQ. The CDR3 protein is CASSTDRVRETQYF. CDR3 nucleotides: TGCGCCAGCAGCACGGACAGGGTTCGAGAGACCCAGTACTTC. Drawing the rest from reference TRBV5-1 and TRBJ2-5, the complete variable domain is KAGVTQTPRYLIKTRGQQVTLSCSPISGHRSVSWYQQTPGQGLQFLFEYFSETQRNKGNFPGRFSGRQFSNSRSEMNVSTLELGDSALYLCASSTDRVRETQYFGPGTRLLVL.

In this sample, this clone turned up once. The CDR3 region has the DNA TGTGCCAGCAGCGCCAATTGGGGTAGCGCCCAGCATTTT. Its translation is CASSANWGSAQHF. The V gene is TRBV11-2, the J gene TRBJ1-5; D is unclear. CDR3 size: 13 residues. Germline V gene sequence: CDR1 SGHAT, CDR2 FQNNGV. Trimming pared 5 bases from V and 11 bases from J, leaving 16 bases between.

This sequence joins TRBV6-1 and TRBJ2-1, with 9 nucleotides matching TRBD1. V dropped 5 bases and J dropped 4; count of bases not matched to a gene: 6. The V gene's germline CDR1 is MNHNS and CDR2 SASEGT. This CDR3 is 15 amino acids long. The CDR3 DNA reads TGTGCCAGCAGTTCCGGGACAGGGACATACAATGAGCAGTTCTTC. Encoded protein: CASSSGTGTYNEQFF.

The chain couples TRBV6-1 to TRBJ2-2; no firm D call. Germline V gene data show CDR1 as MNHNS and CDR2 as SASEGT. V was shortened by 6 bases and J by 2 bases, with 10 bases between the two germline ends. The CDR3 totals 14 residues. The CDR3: CASSSGPNTGELFF. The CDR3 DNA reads TGTGCCAGCAGCTCTGGTCCCAACACCGGGGAGCTGTTTTTT.

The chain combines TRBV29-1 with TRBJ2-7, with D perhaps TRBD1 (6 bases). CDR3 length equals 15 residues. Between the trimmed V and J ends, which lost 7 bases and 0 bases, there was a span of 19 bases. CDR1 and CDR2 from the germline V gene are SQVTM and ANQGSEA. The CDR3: CSATWGLRSSYEQYF. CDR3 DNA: TGCAGCGCCACCTGGGGGCTCCGAAGCTCCTACGAGCAGTACTTC.

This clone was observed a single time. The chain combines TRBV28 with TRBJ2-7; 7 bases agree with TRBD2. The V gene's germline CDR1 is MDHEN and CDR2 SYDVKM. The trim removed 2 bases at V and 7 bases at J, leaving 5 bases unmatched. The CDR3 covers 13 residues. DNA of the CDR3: TGTGCCAGCAGTTTAGCGGGAGAGGGGGAGCAGTACTTC. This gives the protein CASSLAGEGEQYF.

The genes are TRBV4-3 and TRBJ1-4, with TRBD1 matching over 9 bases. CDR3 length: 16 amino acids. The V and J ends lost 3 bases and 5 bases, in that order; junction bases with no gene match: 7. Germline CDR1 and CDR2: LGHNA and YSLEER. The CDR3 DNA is TGCGCCAGCAGCCAGGAACAGGGGGCATTAAATGAAAAACTGTTTTTT. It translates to CASSQEQGALNEKLFF.